This TCR beta chain was recovered during a study of T cells in Graves' hyperthyroidism and ophthalmopathy. Study-level points and caveats: The model's output predicted ophthalmopathy at a median of approximately 6.5 months prior to onset.

Drawn at first hyperthyroidism diagnosis, the blood sample preceded any ophthalmopathy symptoms. The length of the CDR3 is 15 residues. Trimming pared 5 bases from V and 1 base from J, leaving 11 bases between. Germline V gene lookup returns CDR1 SEHNR and CDR2 FQNEAQ (reference sequence). Amplified TCR beta CDR3 regions came from RNA transcripts. Initially, a first-round RT-PCR of the TCR CDR3 employed the HTBI primer set. TCRdb reprocessed the multiplex PCR reads via MiXCR and lists one record per CDR3 protein. The table includes 370,000 or so distinct CDR3 sequences, 15% to 18% detected once. As to this clonotype: As yet, its antigen is unknown.

Source material: blood. The gene calls are TRBV7-9 and TRBJ2-2; the D is unclear. This receptor was obtained from a woman in her late teens or twenties with Graves' hyperthyroidism that later progressed to Graves' ophthalmopathy. CDR3 nucleotides: TGTGCCAGCAGCCGCCCCTCTGTGAACACCGGGGAGCTGTTTTTT. Translated: CASSRPSVNTGELFF.